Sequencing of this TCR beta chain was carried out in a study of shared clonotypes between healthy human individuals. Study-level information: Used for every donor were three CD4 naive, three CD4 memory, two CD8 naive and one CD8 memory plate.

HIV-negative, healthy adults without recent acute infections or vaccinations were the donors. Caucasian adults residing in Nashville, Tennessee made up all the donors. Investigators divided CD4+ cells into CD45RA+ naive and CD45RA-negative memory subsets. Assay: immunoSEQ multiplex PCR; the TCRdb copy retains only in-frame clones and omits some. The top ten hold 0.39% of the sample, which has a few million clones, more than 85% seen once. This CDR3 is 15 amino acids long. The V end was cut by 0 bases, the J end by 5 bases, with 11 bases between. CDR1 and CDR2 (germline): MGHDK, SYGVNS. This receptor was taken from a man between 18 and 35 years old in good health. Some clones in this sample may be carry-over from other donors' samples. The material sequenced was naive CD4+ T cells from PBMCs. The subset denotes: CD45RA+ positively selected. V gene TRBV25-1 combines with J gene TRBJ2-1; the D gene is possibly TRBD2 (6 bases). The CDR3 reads CASSEYISGNNEQFF. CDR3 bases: TGTGCCAGCAGTGAATATATTAGCGGCAACAATGAGCAGTTCTTC.